This T cell receptor (beta chain) originates from a study of shared clonotypes between healthy human individuals (dated by TCRdb to 2018 to 2021). In terms of the full investigation: The cohort comprised two women and a few men aged 18 to 49 years. Per donor, three plates each were used for CD4 naive and CD4 memory, two for CD8 naive, and one for CD8 memory. To estimate repertoire size and how much clonotypes are shared between individuals, the study performed deep sequencing of blood TCR repertoires from roughly five healthy adults. Different laboratories and diverse techniques were used to prepare libraries and sequence TCR repertoires, to increase sequencing depth and limit assay-specific biases. Leukapheresis yielded between about 0.8 and 9.5 billion PBMCs per donor. On the study overall, not on this receptor specifically: Because the study included a small number of donors, the genetic and exposure-history diversity represented was limited. Based on pairwise subsampling, the degree of clonotype sharing among donors was expected to be affected by sequencing depth. Higher generation probabilities were observed for clonotypes shared by all four sorted-subset donors than for non-shared clonotypes. Incomplete sequencing was indicated by rarefaction of sorted-subset datasets, despite the large sequencing depth. Sampling was limited to blood, and TCR repertoires in tissue likely differ from TCR repertoires in blood. Across a few donors, approximately 4.9% of naive CD4, approximately 3.6% of naive CD8, around 2.5% of memory CD4, and under 0.45% of memory CD8 clonotypes were shared. Naive subsets generally had larger estimated clonotype richness than memory subsets did.

About this clone: What this receptor recognizes is not known. The input lacks base qualities; no much larger clone sits a single base away.

Per the germline V gene, MGHRA is the CDR1 and YSYEKL is the CDR2. The CDR3 starts with the cysteine, ends with the phenylalanine, and has 15 residues. Of the read, only the CDR3 DNA is kept; its 45 bases are in frame from base 1. Relative to germline, V is 5 bases shorter and J is 1 base shorter, with 14 bases between their ends. Using the deep immunoSEQ assay, multiplex PCR amplified TCR CDR3 regions from genomic DNA. For each cell subset, the extracted genomic DNA was distributed evenly across all wells of several immunoSEQ 96-well plates, and each plate served as one replicate. For sorted subsets, each replicate PCR was loaded with roughly 190 ng genomic DNA, equivalent to 30,000 or so T cell genomes. The purified libraries were quantified using a Qubit 3.0 fluorometer, sized with a Bioanalyzer 2100, and then quantified again using the KAPA Library Quantification kit. Every immunoSEQ 96-well plate was sequenced on a separate single-read 150-cycle Illumina NextSeq 550 flow cell. In the original analysis: The immunoSEQ output contained only junctional sequences without quality scores, so filtering could not match that applied to full-length reads. To assign V/J genes and CDR3, sequences were annotated against IMGT germline references using PyIR, a Python wrapper for IgBLAST v1.9. Any read was removed if the V/J assignment was weak (E-value above 1e-6), the CDR3 was missing, or the read contained stop codons, out-of-frame junctions, or ambiguous translated residues. V3J clonotypes were defined as sequences sharing the same inferred V gene, J gene, and CDR3 amino acid sequence. Percentage overlap between repertoires was computed as shared unique clonotypes divided by the size of the smaller repertoire. Repertoire richness was assessed with RTK rarefaction, the Chao1 estimator, and Recon v2.1 estimates of unobserved clonotypes. For all TCRbeta clonotypes obtained by the gDNA method from a few donors, generation probabilities were computed with OLGA. TCRdb mirrors the immuneACCESS table, restricted to in-frame sequences. Some clones are absent from its copies; in checked studies, under half trace to an unresolved V gene, and the reason for the others is unknown. For V, J and clone size, that table is used; D and trimming come from the DNA. This sample has 2.3 million or so clones in its table, and approximately 93% of those were observed once. Under 0.45% of the sample goes to the ten largest clones.

Healthy HIV-negative adults with no recently reported acute infections or vaccinations were included as donors. Only Caucasian adults living in Nashville, Tennessee, USA were represented among the donors. Magnetic negative selection was used to enrich CD4+ T cells, after which naive cells were positively selected on CD45RA and the negative fraction became the memory subset. After blood collection by leukapheresis, PBMCs were isolated using Ficoll-Histopaque density gradient centrifugation and then cryopreserved in the vapor phase of liquid nitrogen. Analytical flow cytometry was used to check the purity and quantity of each magnetically sorted T cell population. Genomic DNA was isolated from each sorted fraction and quantified by UV absorbance on a Nanodrop 2000c.

This clonotype was obtained from a man younger than 35 in good health. Some clones in this sample may be carry-over from other donors' samples. The chain is assembled from TRBV4-1 and TRBJ1-2; tentative D gene TRBD1, with 5 bases matching. Sequenced input: naive CD4+ T cells from PBMCs. The meaning of the sample's cell subset or site label: CD45RA+ positively selected. The CDR3 protein is CASSKGAADNYGYTF. The DNA sequence reads TGCGCCAGCAGCAAAGGGGCGGCGGATAACTATGGCTACACCTTC.